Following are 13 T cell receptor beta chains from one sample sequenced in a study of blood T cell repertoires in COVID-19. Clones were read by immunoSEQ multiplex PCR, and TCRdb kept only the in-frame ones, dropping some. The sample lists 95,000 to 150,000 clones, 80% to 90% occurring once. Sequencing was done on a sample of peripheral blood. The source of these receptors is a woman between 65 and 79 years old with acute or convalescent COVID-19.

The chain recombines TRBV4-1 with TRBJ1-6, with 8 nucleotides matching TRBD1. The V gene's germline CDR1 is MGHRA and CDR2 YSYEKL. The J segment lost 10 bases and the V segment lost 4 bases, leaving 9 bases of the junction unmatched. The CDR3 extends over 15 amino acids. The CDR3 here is CASSLLGQGSSPLHF. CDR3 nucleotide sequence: TGCGCCAGCAGCCTACTTGGACAGGGTAGCTCACCCCTCCACTTT.

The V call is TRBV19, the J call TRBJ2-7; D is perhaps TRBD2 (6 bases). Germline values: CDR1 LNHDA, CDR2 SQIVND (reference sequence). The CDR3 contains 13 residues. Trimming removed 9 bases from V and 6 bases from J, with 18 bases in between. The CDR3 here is CASRIGTHAEQYF. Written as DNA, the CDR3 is TGTGCCAGCCGAATCGGGACTCACGCCGAGCAGTACTTC.

The CDR3 protein is CASSPVGYGYTF. The CDR3 nucleotides read TGTGCCAGCAGTCCGGTTGGCTATGGCTACACCTTC. The rearrangement uses TRBV27 and TRBJ1-2; D not certain. This CDR3 has 12 amino acids. Trimming pared 5 bases from V and 4 bases from J, leaving 8 bases between. From germline, CDR1 is MNHEY and CDR2 SMNVEV (reference sequence).

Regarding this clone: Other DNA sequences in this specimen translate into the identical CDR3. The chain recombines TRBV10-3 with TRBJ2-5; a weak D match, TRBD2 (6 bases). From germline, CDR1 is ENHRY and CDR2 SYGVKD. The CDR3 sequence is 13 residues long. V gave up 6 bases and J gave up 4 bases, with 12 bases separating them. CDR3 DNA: TGTGCCATCAGGCTCGCCGGGGGAGAGACCCAGTACTTC. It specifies CAIRLAGGETQYF.

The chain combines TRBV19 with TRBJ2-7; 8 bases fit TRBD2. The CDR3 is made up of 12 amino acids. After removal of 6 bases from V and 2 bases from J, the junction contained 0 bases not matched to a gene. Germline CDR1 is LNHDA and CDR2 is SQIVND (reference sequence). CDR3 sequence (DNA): TGTGCCAGTAGCGGGGGGGCCTACGAGCAGTACTTC. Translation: CASSGGAYEQYF.

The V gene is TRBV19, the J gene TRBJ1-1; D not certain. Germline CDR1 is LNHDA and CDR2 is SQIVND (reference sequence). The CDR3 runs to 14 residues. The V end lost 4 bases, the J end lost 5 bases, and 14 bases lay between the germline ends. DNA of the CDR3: TGTGCCAGTAGTACGTCTGAGAGGAGGACTGAAGCTTTCTTT. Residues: CASSTSERRTEAFF.

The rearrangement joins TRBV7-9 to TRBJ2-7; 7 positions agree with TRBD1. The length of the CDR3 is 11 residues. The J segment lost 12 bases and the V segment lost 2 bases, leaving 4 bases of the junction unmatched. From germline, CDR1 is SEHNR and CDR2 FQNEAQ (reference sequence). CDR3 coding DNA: TGTGCCAGCAGCTTACAGGGGGATACGTACTTC. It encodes CASSLQGDTYF.

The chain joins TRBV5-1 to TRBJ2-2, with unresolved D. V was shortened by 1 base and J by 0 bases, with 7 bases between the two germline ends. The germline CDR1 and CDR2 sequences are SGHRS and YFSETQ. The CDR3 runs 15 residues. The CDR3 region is CASSLTQTNTGELFF. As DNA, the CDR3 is TGCGCCAGCAGCTTGACACAGACGAACACCGGGGAGCTGTTTTTT.

CDR3 bases: TGTGCTAGTGGTTTCGGACTAGCGGGAGGCCAAGAGACCCAGTACTTC. Encoded protein: CASGFGLAGGQETQYF. The chain has TRBV12-5 and TRBJ2-5; 14 nucleotides agree with TRBD2. The CDR3 sequence is 16 residues long. V was clipped by 3 bases and J by 1 base; unmatched bases: 1. Germline-derived CDR1 and CDR2 are LGHNT and FRNRAP.

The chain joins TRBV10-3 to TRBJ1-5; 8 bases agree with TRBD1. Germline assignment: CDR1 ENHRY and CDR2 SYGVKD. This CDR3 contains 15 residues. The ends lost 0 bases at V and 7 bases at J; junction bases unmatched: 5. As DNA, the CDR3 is TGTGCCATCAGTGAGTCGGTTCAGGGGGCCCAGCCCCAGCATTTT. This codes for CAISESVQGAQPQHF.

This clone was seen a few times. CDR3 in amino acids: CASSLNGQGVNIQYF. For the CDR3, the DNA is TGCGCCAGCAGCTTAAACGGACAGGGGGTCAACATTCAGTACTTC. This rearrangement joins TRBV5-1 to TRBJ2-4, with 10 bases fitting TRBD1. Germline CDR1 reads SGHRS; CDR2 reads YFSETQ. The ends lost 2 bases at V and 7 bases at J; junction bases unmatched: 6. CDR3 length: 15 residues.

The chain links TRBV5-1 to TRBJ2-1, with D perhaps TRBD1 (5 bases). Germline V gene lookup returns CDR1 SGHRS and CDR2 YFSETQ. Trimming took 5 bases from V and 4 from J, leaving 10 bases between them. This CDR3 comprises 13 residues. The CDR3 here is CASRGDPYNEQFF. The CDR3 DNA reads TGCGCCAGCAGAGGGGATCCATACAATGAGCAGTTCTTC.

This CDR3 reads CASSYLLRRGDTDTQYF. For the CDR3, the DNA is TGTGCCAGCAGTTATCTTTTAAGGCGGGGAGACACAGATACGCAGTATTTT. This rearrangement joins TRBV6-2 or TRBV6-3 to TRBJ2-3; tentatively, D is TRBD2 (6 bases). CDR1 and CDR2 (germline): MNHEY, SVGEGT. The CDR3 covers 17 residues. The germline V and J ends were trimmed by 3 bases and 2 bases, with 18 bases remaining between them.